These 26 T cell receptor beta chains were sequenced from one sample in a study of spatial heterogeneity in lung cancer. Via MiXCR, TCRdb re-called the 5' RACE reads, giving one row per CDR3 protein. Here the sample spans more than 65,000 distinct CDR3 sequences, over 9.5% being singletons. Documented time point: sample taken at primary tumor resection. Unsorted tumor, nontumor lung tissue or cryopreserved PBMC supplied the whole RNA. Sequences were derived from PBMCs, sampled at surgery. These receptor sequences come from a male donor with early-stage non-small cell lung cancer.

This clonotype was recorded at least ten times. The CDR3, as DNA: TGTGCCACCAGTGATCCGACGGCCAACGACCGAGAGACCCAGTACTTC. Protein product: CATSDPTANDRETQYF. J is TRBJ2-5 and V is TRBV24-1; D is undetermined. CDR1 and CDR2 from the germline V gene are KGHDR and SFDVKD. V dropped 3 bases and J dropped 4 bases, with 17 bases sitting between them. CDR3 length equals 16 residues.

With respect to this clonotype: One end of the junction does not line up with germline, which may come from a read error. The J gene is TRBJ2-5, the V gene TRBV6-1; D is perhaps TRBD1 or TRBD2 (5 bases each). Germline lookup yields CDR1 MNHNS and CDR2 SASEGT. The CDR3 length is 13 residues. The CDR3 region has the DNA TGTGCCATCAGTAAACCGGGGCTGGAGACCCAGTACTTC. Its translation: CAISKPGLETQYF.

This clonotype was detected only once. The CDR3 DNA sequence: TGTGCCAGCAGCAAAAGACAGGGGCCCTCCTACGAGCAGTACTTC. It is translated as CASSKRQGPSYEQYF. The chain links TRBV21-1 to TRBJ2-7; the table's D call TRBD1 went unverified against the DNA. TRBV21-1 is an annotated pseudogene. The length of the CDR3 is 15 residues.

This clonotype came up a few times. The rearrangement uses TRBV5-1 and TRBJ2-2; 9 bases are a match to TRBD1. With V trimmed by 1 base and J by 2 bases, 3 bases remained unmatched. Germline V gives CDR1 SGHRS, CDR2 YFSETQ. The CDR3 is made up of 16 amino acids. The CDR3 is CASSLWTGDNTGELFF. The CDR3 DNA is TGCGCCAGCAGCTTGTGGACAGGGGATAACACCGGGGAGCTGTTTTTT.

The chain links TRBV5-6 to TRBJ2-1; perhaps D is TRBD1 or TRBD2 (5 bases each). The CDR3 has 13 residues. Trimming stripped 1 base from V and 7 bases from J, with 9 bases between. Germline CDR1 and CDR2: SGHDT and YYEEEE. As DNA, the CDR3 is TGTGCCAGCAGCTTGCCCGAGGGGAATGAGCAGTTCTTC. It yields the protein CASSLPEGNEQFF.

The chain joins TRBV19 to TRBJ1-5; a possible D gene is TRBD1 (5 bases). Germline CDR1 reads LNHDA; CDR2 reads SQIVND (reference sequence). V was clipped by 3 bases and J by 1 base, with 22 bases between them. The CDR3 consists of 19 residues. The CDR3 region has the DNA TGTGCCAGTAGTATTAGGCTTAGGGCAGGGCTTATCAGCAATCAGCCCCAGCATTTT. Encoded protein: CASSIRLRAGLISNQPQHF. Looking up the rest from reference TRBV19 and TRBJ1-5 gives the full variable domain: DGGITQSPKYLFRKEGQNVTLSCEQNLNHDAMYWYRQDPGQGLRLIYYSQIVNDFQKGDIAEGYSVSREKKESFPLTVTSAQKNPTAFYLCASSIRLRAGLISNQPQHFGDGTRLSIL.

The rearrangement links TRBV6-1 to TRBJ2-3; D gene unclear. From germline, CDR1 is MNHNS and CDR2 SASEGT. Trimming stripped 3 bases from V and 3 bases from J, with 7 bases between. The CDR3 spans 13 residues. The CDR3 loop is CASSDLDTDTQYF. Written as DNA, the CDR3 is TGTGCCAGCAGTGATTTGGATACAGATACGCAGTATTTT.

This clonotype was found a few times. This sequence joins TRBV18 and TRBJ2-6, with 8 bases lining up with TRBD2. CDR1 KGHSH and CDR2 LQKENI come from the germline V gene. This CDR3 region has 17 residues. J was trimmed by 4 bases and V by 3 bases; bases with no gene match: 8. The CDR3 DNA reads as TGTGCCAGCTCACCCCTACGGGGGGGAGACGGGGCCAACGTCCTGACTTTC. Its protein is CASSPLRGGDGANVLTF.

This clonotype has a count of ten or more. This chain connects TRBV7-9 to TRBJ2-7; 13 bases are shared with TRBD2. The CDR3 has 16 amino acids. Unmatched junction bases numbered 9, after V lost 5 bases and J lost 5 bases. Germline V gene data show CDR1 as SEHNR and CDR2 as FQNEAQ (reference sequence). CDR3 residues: CASSGLAGAPVNEQYF. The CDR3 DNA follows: TGTGCCAGCAGCGGACTAGCGGGAGCCCCGGTAAACGAGCAGTACTTC.

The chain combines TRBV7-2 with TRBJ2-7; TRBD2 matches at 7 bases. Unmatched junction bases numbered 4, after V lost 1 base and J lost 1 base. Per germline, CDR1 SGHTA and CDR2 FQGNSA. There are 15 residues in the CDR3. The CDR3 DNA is TGTGCCAGCAGCTTAGTTGGACTAGTTTCCTACGAGCAGTACTTC. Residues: CASSLVGLVSYEQYF.

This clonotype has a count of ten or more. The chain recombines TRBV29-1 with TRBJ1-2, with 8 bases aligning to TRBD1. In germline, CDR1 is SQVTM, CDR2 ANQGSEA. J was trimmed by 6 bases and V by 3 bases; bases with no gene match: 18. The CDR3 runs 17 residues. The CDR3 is CSVDLYTPTGQGHGYTF. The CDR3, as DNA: TGCAGCGTTGACCTTTATACGCCCACCGGACAGGGCCATGGCTACACCTTC.

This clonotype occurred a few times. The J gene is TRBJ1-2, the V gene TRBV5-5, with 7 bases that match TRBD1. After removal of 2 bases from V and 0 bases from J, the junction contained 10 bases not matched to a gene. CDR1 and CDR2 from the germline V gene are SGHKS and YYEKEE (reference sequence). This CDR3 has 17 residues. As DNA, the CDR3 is TGTGCCAGCAGCTTCGGGCAGGGGGGATTCGCTAACTATGGCTACACCTTC. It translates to CASSFGQGGFANYGYTF. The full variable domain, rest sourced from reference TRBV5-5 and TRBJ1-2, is DAGVTQSPTHLIKTRGQQVTLRCSPISGHKSVSWYQQVLGQGPQFIFQYYEKEERGRGNFPDRFSARQFPNYSSELNVNALLLGDSALYLCASSFGQGGFANYGYTFGSGTRLTVV.

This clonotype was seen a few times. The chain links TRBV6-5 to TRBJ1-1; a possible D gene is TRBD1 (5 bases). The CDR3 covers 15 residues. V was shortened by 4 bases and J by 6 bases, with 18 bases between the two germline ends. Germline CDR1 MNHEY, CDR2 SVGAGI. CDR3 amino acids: CASSSPRAWGAEAFF. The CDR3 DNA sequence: TGTGCCAGCAGTTCCCCAAGAGCCTGGGGCGCTGAAGCTTTCTTT.

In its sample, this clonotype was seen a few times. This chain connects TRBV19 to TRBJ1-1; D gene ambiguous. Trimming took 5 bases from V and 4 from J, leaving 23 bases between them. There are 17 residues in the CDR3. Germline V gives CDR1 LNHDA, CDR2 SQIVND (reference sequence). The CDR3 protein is CASSPRVGSAVATEAFF. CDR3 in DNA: TGTGCCAGTAGTCCCCGTGTAGGGAGCGCGGTGGCCACTGAAGCTTTCTTT.

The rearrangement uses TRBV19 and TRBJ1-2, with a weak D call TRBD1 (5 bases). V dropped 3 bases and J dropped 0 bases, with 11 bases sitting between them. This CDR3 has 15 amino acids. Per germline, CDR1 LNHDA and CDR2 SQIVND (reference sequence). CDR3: CASSIGAATNYGYTF. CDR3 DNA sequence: TGTGCCAGTAGTATTGGGGCAGCTACTAACTATGGCTACACCTTC.

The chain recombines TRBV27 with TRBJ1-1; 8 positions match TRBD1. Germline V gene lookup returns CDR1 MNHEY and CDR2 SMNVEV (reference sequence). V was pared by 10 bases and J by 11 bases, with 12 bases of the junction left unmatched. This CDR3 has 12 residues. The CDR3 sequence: CATSTGGQEAFF. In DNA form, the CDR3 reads TGTGCCACATCAACAGGGGGGCAGGAGGCTTTCTTT.

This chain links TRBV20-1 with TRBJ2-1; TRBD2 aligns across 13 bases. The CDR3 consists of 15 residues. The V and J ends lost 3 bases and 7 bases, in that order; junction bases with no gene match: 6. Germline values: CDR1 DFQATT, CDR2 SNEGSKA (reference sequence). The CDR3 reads CSARRTSGSRNEQFF. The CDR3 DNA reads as TGCAGTGCTAGGAGGACTAGCGGGAGTAGGAATGAGCAGTTCTTC.

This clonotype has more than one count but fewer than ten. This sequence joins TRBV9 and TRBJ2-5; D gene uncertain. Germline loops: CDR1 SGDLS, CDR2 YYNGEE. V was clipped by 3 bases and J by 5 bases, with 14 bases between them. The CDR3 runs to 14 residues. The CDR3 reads CASSATASRETQYF. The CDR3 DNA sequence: TGTGCCAGCAGCGCTACAGCGTCACGGGAGACCCAGTACTTC.

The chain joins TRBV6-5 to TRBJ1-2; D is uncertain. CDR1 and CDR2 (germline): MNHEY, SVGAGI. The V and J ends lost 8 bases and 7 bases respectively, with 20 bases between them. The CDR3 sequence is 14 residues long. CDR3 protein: CASFLAGPEGGYTF. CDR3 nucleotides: TGTGCCAGCTTCCTCGCCGGCCCGGAGGGTGGCTACACCTTC.

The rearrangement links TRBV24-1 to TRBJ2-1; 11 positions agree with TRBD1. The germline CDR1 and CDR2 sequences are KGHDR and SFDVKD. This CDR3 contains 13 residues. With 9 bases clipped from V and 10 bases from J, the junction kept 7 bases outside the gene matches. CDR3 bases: TGTGCCACCGGGACAGGGGGTTTAGACGAGCAGTTCTTC. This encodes CATGTGGLDEQFF.

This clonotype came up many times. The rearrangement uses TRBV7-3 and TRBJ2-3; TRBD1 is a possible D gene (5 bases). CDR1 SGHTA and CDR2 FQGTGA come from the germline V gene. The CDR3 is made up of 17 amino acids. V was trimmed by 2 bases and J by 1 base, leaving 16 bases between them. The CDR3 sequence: CASSLFQGNRGTDTQYF. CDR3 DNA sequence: TGTGCCAGCAGCTTATTCCAGGGTAACCGGGGCACAGATACGCAGTATTTT.

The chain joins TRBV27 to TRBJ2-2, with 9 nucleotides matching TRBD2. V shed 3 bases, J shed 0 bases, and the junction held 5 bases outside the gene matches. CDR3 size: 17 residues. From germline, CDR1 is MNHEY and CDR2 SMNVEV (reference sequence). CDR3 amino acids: CASSLFRGGANTGELFF. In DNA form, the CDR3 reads TGTGCCAGCAGTTTGTTTCGCGGGGGGGCGAACACCGGGGAGCTGTTTTTT.

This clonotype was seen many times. CDR3 bases: TGTGCCAGCTCACCGGACAGCTCCTACGAGCAGTACTTC. The encoded protein is CASSPDSSYEQYF. V gene TRBV18 combines with J gene TRBJ2-7, with D possibly TRBD1 on 6 matching bases. This CDR3 contains 13 residues. Germline loops: CDR1 KGHSH, CDR2 LQKENI. The germline V and J ends were trimmed by 3 bases and 0 bases, with 6 bases remaining between them.

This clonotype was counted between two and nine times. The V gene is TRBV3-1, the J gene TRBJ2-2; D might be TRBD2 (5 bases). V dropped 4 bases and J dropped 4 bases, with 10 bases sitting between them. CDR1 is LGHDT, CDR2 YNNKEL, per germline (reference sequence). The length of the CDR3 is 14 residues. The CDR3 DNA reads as TGTGCCAGCAGCCCTCGGGGTTCCACCGGGGAGCTGTTTTTT. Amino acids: CASSPRGSTGELFF. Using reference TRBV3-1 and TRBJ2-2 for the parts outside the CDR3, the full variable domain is DTAVSQTPKYLVTQMGNDKSIKCEQNLGHDTMYWYKQDSKKFLKIMFSYNNKELIINETVPNRFSPKSPDKAHLNLHINSLELGDSAVYFCASSPRGSTGELFFGEGSRLTVL.

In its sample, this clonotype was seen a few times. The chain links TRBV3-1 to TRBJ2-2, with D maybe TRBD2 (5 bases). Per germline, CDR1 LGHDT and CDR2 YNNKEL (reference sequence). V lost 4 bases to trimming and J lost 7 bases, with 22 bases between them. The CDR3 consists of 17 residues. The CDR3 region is CASSLRPPGVFGGELFF. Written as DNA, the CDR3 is TGTGCCAGCAGCCTCAGACCTCCCGGGGTATTTGGCGGGGAGCTGTTTTTT.

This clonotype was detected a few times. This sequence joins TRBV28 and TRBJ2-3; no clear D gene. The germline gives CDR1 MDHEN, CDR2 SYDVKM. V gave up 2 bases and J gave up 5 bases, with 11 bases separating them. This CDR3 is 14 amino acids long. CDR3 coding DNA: TGTGCCAGCAGTTTAGGCCTCCCGGGAGATACGCAGTATTTT. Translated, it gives CASSLGLPGDTQYF.